The 24 T cell receptor beta chains presented below share a single source sample, sequenced in a study of CD8+ T cells in alopecia areata. The treatment is: oral pan-JAK inhibitor, 5-10 mg twice daily. Investigators isolated RNA and reverse transcribed it into cDNA to act as the sequencing template. Some clones are missing from TCRdb's copy, which holds only in-frame ones; the method was immunoSEQ multiplex PCR. The data hold approximately 170,000 clones, with 45% to 75% observed a single time. Specimen: CD4+ T cells sorted from blood, collected at week 4, from a patient treated with tofacitinib. The origin of the receptors is a human donor with alopecia areata.

The chain uses TRBV30 and TRBJ2-1, with D maybe TRBD1 (5 bases). CDR1 is GTSNPN and CDR2 is SVGIG in the germline V gene (reference sequence). Trimming shortened V by 2 bases and J by 9 bases, and 11 bases separated the two germline ends. This CDR3 comprises 12 residues. The CDR3 nucleotides are TGTGCCTGGAGTCAGGGCGTTGGTGAGCAGTTCTTC. It codes for CAWSQGVGEQFF.

The chain couples TRBV28 to TRBJ2-3; D remains unclear. CDR1 and CDR2 from the germline V gene are MDHEN and SYDVKM. This CDR3 is built from 14 residues. V lost 3 bases and J 0 bases, leaving 7 bases between the germline ends. CDR3 protein: CASSFSGSTDTQYF. The DNA for the CDR3 is TGTGCCAGCAGTTTTAGTGGCAGCACAGATACGCAGTATTTT.

The chain links TRBV30 to TRBJ2-1; tentatively, D is TRBD2 (5 bases). The germline CDR1 and CDR2 sequences are GTSNPN and SVGIG (reference sequence). Trimming stripped 4 bases from V and 6 bases from J, with 16 bases between. The CDR3 is 14 amino acids. The CDR3 region has the DNA TGTGCCTGGACTTCCTGGTCTAGCCGCAATGAGCAGTTCTTC. Amino acids: CAWTSWSSRNEQFF. The full variable domain, with the rest looked up from reference TRBV30 and TRBJ2-1, is SQTIHQWPATLVQPVGSPLSLECTVEGTSNPNLYWYRQAAGRGLQLLFYSVGIGQISSEVPQNLSASRPQDRQFILSSKKLLLSDSGFYLCAWTSWSSRNEQFFGPGTRLTVL.

CDR3 protein: CASSSSGNTGELFF. CDR3 DNA: TGCGCCAGCAGCTCCAGCGGGAACACCGGGGAGCTGTTTTTT. This chain joins TRBV5-1 and TRBJ2-2; tentatively, D is TRBD2 (5 bases). Germline V lookup: CDR1 SGHRS, CDR2 YFSETQ. V dropped 3 bases and J dropped 1 base, with 7 bases sitting between them. The length of the CDR3 is 14 residues.

This clone has a handful of counts. The chain is built from TRBV7-8 and TRBJ1-2; a weak D match, TRBD1 (6 bases). The germline CDR1 and CDR2 sequences are SGHVS and FQNEAQ. The germline V and J ends were trimmed by 5 bases and 7 bases, with 14 bases remaining between them. The CDR3 is 13 amino acids. This chain's CDR3 is CASSEDRLSGYTF. The DNA for the CDR3 is TGTGCCAGCAGCGAAGACAGGCTAAGTGGCTACACCTTC.

This clone was seen a handful of times. The gene calls are TRBV7-2 and TRBJ2-5; TRBD2 matches 8 bases. This CDR3 region has 16 residues. The V gene end was trimmed by 5 bases and the J gene end by 1 base; junction bases not matched to a gene: 9. The germline gives CDR1 SGHTA, CDR2 FQGNSA. The CDR3 DNA reads TGTGCCAGCAGCCCCTCCTCTGCGGGAGGCCAAGAGACCCAGTACTTC. Translating it yields CASSPSSAGGQETQYF. Based on the CDR3 plus reference TRBV7-2 and TRBJ2-5, the full variable domain is GAGVSQSPSNKVTEKGKDVELRCDPISGHTALYWYRQSLGQGLEFLIYFQGNSAPDKSGLPSDRFSAERTGGSVSTLTIQRTQQEDSAVYLCASSPSSAGGQETQYFGPGTRLLVL.

This clone was counted only a few times. The chain employs TRBV29-1 and TRBJ1-4; D is uncertain. V was clipped by 7 bases and J by 8 bases, with 8 bases between them. The CDR3 contains 10 residues. Germline V CDR1 and CDR2: SQVTM, ANQGSEA. The CDR3 bases are TGCAGCGCCGGAGAGGAAAAACTGTTTTTT. Encoded protein: CSAGEEKLFF.

Details on this clone: Other DNA sequences within the sample encode an identical CDR3. This chain connects TRBV29-1 to TRBJ2-5, with a tentative D call TRBD1 (5 bases). The germline V gene has CDR1 SQVTM and CDR2 ANQGSEA. The CDR3 spans 12 residues. Trimming took 4 bases from V and 2 from J, leaving 8 bases between them. The CDR3 spells CSVAGAQETQYF. DNA for the CDR3: TGCAGCGTTGCTGGGGCTCAAGAGACCCAGTACTTC.

With regard to this clone: The same CDR3 arises from other DNA sequences in this sample as well. The chain couples TRBV9 to TRBJ2-1; no clear D gene. This CDR3 is 15 amino acids long. Trimming took 3 bases from V and 0 from J, leaving 10 bases between them. The germline V gene has CDR1 SGDLS and CDR2 YYNGEE. DNA for the CDR3: TGTGCCAGCAGCGCCACTGGGATCTCCTACAATGAGCAGTTCTTC. It is translated as CASSATGISYNEQFF.

The chain couples TRBV7-9 to TRBJ1-1; D might be TRBD1 (5 bases). This CDR3 spans 14 amino acids. CDR1 SEHNR and CDR2 FQNEAQ come from the germline V gene (reference sequence). Between the trimmed V and J ends, which lost 5 bases and 1 base, there was a span of 11 bases. CDR3 nucleotide sequence: TGTGCCAGCAGCGTTCAGGGAGGGAACACTGAAGCTTTCTTT. Translating it yields CASSVQGGNTEAFF.

The chain joins TRBV7-3 to TRBJ2-3; D gene ambiguous. V was shortened by 2 bases and J by 4 bases, with 7 bases between the two germline ends. This CDR3 is 13 amino acids long. From germline, CDR1 is SGHTA and CDR2 FQGTGA. The CDR3 spells CASSLERADTQYF. CDR3 nucleotide sequence: TGTGCCAGCAGCTTAGAGCGAGCAGATACGCAGTATTTT.

The gene calls are TRBV7-2 and TRBJ2-7; possibly TRBD1 for D (6 bases). The CDR3 extends over 13 amino acids. The V end lost 7 bases, the J end lost 3 bases, and 13 bases lay between the germline ends. CDR1 is SGHTA and CDR2 is FQGNSA in the germline V gene. The CDR3 DNA reads as TGTGCCAGCACCCGGGACACGAACTACGAGCAGTACTTC. This codes for CASTRDTNYEQYF.

The CDR3 DNA follows: TGCGCCAGCAGCCTTCGAGGTCTAGCGGGAGCCCACGAGCAGTACTTC. Amino acid sequence: CASSLRGLAGAHEQYF. V and J are TRBV5-1 and TRBJ2-7; 10 bases fit TRBD2. The CDR3 sequence is 16 residues long. Germline lookup yields CDR1 SGHRS and CDR2 YFSETQ. The junction had 12 bases not matched to a gene; V was cut back by 4 bases and J by 5 bases. Based on the CDR3 plus reference TRBV5-1 and TRBJ2-7, the full variable domain is KAGVTQTPRYLIKTRGQQVTLSCSPISGHRSVSWYQQTPGQGLQFLFEYFSETQRNKGNFPGRFSGRQFSNSRSEMNVSTLELGDSALYLCASSLRGLAGAHEQYFGPGTRLTVT.

This CDR3 is CASSSRGRNEQFF. The CDR3 coding sequence is TGTGCCAGCAGCTCCAGGGGGCGCAATGAGCAGTTCTTC. The rearrangement joins TRBV6-6 to TRBJ2-1; 8 bases are shared with TRBD1. The CDR3 contains 13 residues. Germline V gene sequence: CDR1 MNHNY, CDR2 SVGAGI (reference sequence). Germline trimming cut 6 bases from V and 6 bases from J; bases unmatched to any gene: 4.

The V and J genes are TRBV30 and TRBJ1-4; TRBD1 might be the D (5 bases). Trimming took 3 bases from V and 5 from J, leaving 16 bases between them. This CDR3 contains 15 residues. Germline CDR1 is GTSNPN and CDR2 is SVGIG (reference sequence). Here the CDR3 reads CAWRATRAGNEKLFF. Written as DNA, the CDR3 is TGTGCCTGGAGGGCCACCCGGGCAGGGAATGAAAAACTGTTTTTT. Combining the CDR3 with reference TRBV30 and TRBJ1-4 gives the whole variable domain SQTIHQWPATLVQPVGSPLSLECTVEGTSNPNLYWYRQAAGRGLQLLFYSVGIGQISSEVPQNLSASRPQDRQFILSSKKLLLSDSGFYLCAWRATRAGNEKLFFGSGTQLSVL.

The chain carries TRBV9 and TRBJ2-1, with TRBD2 matching 8 bases. CDR3 size: 16 residues. CDR1 is SGDLS, CDR2 YYNGEE, per germline. The junction had 12 bases not matched to a gene; V was cut back by 6 bases and J by 4 bases. CDR3 sequence (DNA): TGTGCCAGCACCCCCGCTCCTACTAGCGGTTACAATGAGCAGTTCTTC. As protein: CASTPAPTSGYNEQFF.

The chain couples TRBV10-3 to TRBJ1-1, with no clear D. Germline V gene data show CDR1 as ENHRY and CDR2 as SYGVKD. This CDR3 is 15 amino acids long. The V end lost 2 bases, the J end lost 0 bases, and 10 bases lay between the germline ends. The CDR3 is CAISERAGVNTEAFF. The CDR3 DNA sequence: TGTGCCATCAGTGAGAGGGCCGGGGTGAACACTGAAGCTTTCTTT.

The chain has TRBV30 and TRBJ1-1; 7 bases align to TRBD1. CDR3 length: 15 amino acids. Germline V gives CDR1 GTSNPN, CDR2 SVGIG (reference sequence). With V trimmed by 3 bases and J by 7 bases, 14 bases remained unmatched. The CDR3 DNA is TGTGCCTGGAGGGGGACCGGGACAGCTCTCCTTGAAGCTTTCTTT. This encodes CAWRGTGTALLEAFF.

The chain recombines TRBV29-1 with TRBJ2-3; D is ambiguous. The CDR3 extends over 15 amino acids. CDR1 SQVTM and CDR2 ANQGSEA come from the germline V gene. Trimming removed 4 bases from V and 2 bases from J, with 16 bases in between. The CDR3 region has the DNA TGCAGCGTTGTTTCGGTTGAGGCGGCCACAGATACGCAGTATTTT. Amino acids: CSVVSVEAATDTQYF.

The rearrangement links TRBV18 to TRBJ1-1, with no clear D. Per the germline V gene, CDR1 is KGHSH and CDR2 is LQKENI. The germline V and J ends were trimmed by 3 bases and 5 bases, with 10 bases remaining between them. The CDR3 is 13 amino acids. CDR3 loop: CASSPAPGTEAFF. CDR3 DNA sequence: TGTGCCAGCTCACCGGCCCCGGGGACTGAAGCTTTCTTT.

The V call is TRBV29-1, the J call TRBJ2-2, with D perhaps matching TRBD1 (5 bases). Deletions cut 4 bases from V and 2 bases from J, with 11 bases between. The CDR3 has 14 residues. The V gene's germline CDR1 is SQVTM and CDR2 ANQGSEA. In DNA, the CDR3 is TGCAGCGTTGGACAGAGCCTAAACACCGGGGAGCTGTTTTTT. Translated: CSVGQSLNTGELFF.

CDR3 in DNA: TGCAGCGTTCAGGGCGTTATGAACACTGAAGCTTTCTTT. Its translation is CSVQGVMNTEAFF. The chain links TRBV29-1 to TRBJ1-1, with a tentative D call TRBD1 (5 bases). The CDR3 contains 13 residues. Germline V gene data show CDR1 as SQVTM and CDR2 as ANQGSEA. The V and J ends lost 5 bases and 0 bases respectively, with 10 bases between them.

The CDR3 DNA reads TGTGCCTGGAGTGTGTTCGGGACAGGGAATCAGCCCCAGCATTTT. Encoded protein: CAWSVFGTGNQPQHF. This chain connects TRBV30 to TRBJ1-5, with 9 positions matching TRBD1. The ends lost 0 bases at V and 4 bases at J; junction bases unmatched: 4. CDR1 is GTSNPN, CDR2 SVGIG, per germline (reference sequence). The CDR3 covers 15 residues.

The table lists this clone with a few counts. The chain recombines TRBV11-2 with TRBJ2-7; 10 bases are a match to TRBD2. The germline V gene encodes CDR1 SGHAT and CDR2 FQNNGV. The CDR3 sequence is 14 residues long. Unmatched junction bases numbered 5, after V lost 5 bases and J lost 4 bases. The CDR3 coding sequence is TGTGCCAGCAGCGTCGGACTAGCGGTATACGAGCAGTACTTC. Amino acids: CASSVGLAVYEQYF.